The 24 T cell receptor beta chains reported below all come from one sample, sequenced in a study of cytomegalovirus exposure and HLA in healthy donors. The PCR used 60 Vbeta and 13 Jbeta primers. Sequenced by immunoSEQ multiplex PCR; TCRdb stores in-frame clones only, minus some. The table includes about 110,000 clones, 81% detected once. Sequences were obtained from PBMCs. The receptors were gathered from a man aged 25-40 years in good health and CMV-seronegative.

Note on this clone: A read error may account for a junction end that differs from germline. This rearrangement joins TRBV27 to TRBJ1-6, with 7 positions matching TRBD1. The germline V gene has CDR1 MNHEY and CDR2 SMNVEV (reference sequence). The CDR3 is made up of 13 amino acids. DNA for the CDR3: TGTGCCAGCAGTTTACAGGGGGGCTCACTCCTCCACTTT. Translation gives CASSLQGGSLLHF.

The rearrangement uses TRBV30 and TRBJ1-4; the D is unclear. The ends were cut back, 2 bases at V and 7 bases at J, with 17 bases in the middle. From germline, CDR1 is GTSNPN and CDR2 SVGIG (reference sequence). This CDR3 region has 15 residues. The CDR3 loop reads CAWSNPRPGGEKLFF. CDR3 bases: TGTGCCTGGAGTAACCCACGACCAGGTGGTGAAAAACTGTTTTTT.

This clone was detected only a few times. The chain employs TRBV6-5 and TRBJ2-7; 8 bases fit TRBD2. CDR3 length equals 14 residues. The V segment lost 6 bases and the J segment 4 bases; nucleotides outside the gene matches: 8. Looked up from germline, CDR1 is MNHEY and CDR2 is SVGAGI. The CDR3 DNA reads TGTGCCAGCAGAACGGGACTAGGGATTTACGAGCAGTACTTC. As protein: CASRTGLGIYEQYF.

This chain uses TRBV10-2 with TRBJ1-2; D call uncertain. CDR1 is WSHSY, CDR2 SAAADI, per germline. CDR3 length equals 13 residues. With 3 bases removed from V and 4 bases from J, the gap between germline ends came to 9 bases. The CDR3 loop is CASSDSSLYGYTF. CDR3 nucleotide sequence: TGCGCCAGCAGTGACAGTTCCCTCTATGGCTACACCTTC.

The chain combines TRBV20-1 with TRBJ1-2; D is unresolved. The CDR3 extends over 9 amino acids. Between the trimmed V and J ends, which lost 3 bases and 13 bases, there was a span of 9 bases. Germline V gives CDR1 DFQATT, CDR2 SNEGSKA (reference sequence). For the CDR3, the DNA is TGCAGTGCTAGCAAGACAAGCACCTTC. It specifies CSASKTSTF.

The chain is built from TRBV30 and TRBJ2-5, with 9 bases that match TRBD2. CDR1 is GTSNPN, CDR2 SVGIG, per germline (reference sequence). V lost 3 bases, J lost 5 bases, and 10 bases stayed unmatched. The CDR3 totals 15 residues. The CDR3 DNA follows: TGTGCCTGGAGCGAGGGGGGCGGGGGGGTGGAGACCCAGTACTTC. This translates into CAWSEGGGGVETQYF. Full variable domain (missing parts from reference TRBV30 and TRBJ2-5): SQTIHQWPATLVQPVGSPLSLECTVEGTSNPNLYWYRQAAGRGLQLLFYSVGIGQISSEVPQNLSASRPQDRQFILSSKKLLLSDSGFYLCAWSEGGGGVETQYFGPGTRLLVL.

V gene TRBV10-3 combines with J gene TRBJ1-5, with 8 bases lining up with TRBD1. The CDR3 totals 15 residues. V gave up 0 bases and J gave up 11 bases; unmatched junction bases: 9. Germline lookup yields CDR1 ENHRY and CDR2 SYGVKD. Here the CDR3 DNA reads TGTGCCATCAGTGAGTCAACAGGGGGGGGTGGGGCCCAGCATTTT. As protein: CAISESTGGGGAQHF.

This clone has a single count. The rearrangement uses TRBV27 and TRBJ1-1; D gene uncertain. V was pared by 6 bases and J by 5 bases, with 16 bases between. Germline CDR1 reads MNHEY; CDR2 reads SMNVEV (reference sequence). The CDR3 sequence is 14 residues long. CDR3 nucleotides: TGTGCCAGCAGCCGGACTCTCCCGGTGACTGAAGCTTTCTTT. Its translation is CASSRTLPVTEAFF.

The chain recombines TRBV7-8 with TRBJ2-7, with a tentative D call TRBD1 (6 bases). The CDR3 has 13 residues. V was shortened by 5 bases and J by 1 base, with 9 bases between the two germline ends. Per germline, CDR1 SGHVS and CDR2 FQNEAQ. In nucleotides, the CDR3 is TGTGCCAGCAGCGTGGACAGTTCCTACGAGCAGTACTTC. Translating it yields CASSVDSSYEQYF.

The chain has TRBV19 and TRBJ2-2; TRBD2 is a possible D gene (6 bases). Trimming shortened V by 10 bases and J by 7 bases, and 13 bases separated the two germline ends. The CDR3 spans 12 residues. Germline lookup yields CDR1 LNHDA and CDR2 SQIVND (reference sequence). The CDR3 nucleotides read TGTGCCACGGACCGGGGGAACGGGGAGCTGTTTTTT. The encoded protein is CATDRGNGELFF. Filled out from reference TRBV19 and TRBJ2-2, the complete variable domain reads DGGITQSPKYLFRKEGQNVTLSCEQNLNHDAMYWYRQDPGQGLRLIYYSQIVNDFQKGDIAEGYSVSREKKESFPLTVTSAQKNPTAFYLCATDRGNGELFFGEGSRLTVL.

V gene TRBV11-2 combines with J gene TRBJ2-1, with 10 positions matching TRBD2. Germline-derived CDR1 and CDR2 are SGHAT and FQNNGV. CDR3 length: 20 amino acids. Trimming removed 0 bases from V and 5 bases from J; junction bases left unmatched: 16. The CDR3 DNA is TGTGCCAGCAGCTTAGATACCCGCTGGGTACCGCTAGCGGGGGACAATGAGCAGTTCTTC. Translation: CASSLDTRWVPLAGDNEQFF.

V and J are TRBV28 and TRBJ1-2; TRBD1 agrees at 7 bases. Germline CDR1 MDHEN, CDR2 SYDVKM. The CDR3 spans 14 residues. V dropped 10 bases and J dropped 4; count of bases not matched to a gene: 12. The CDR3 nucleotides read TGTGCCACCCTGAAGGGACAGCCTTCCTATGGCTACACCTTC. Translating gives CATLKGQPSYGYTF.

The chain recombines TRBV18 with TRBJ2-1, with a possible D match to TRBD1 (5 bases). This CDR3 has 14 amino acids. Trimming cost V 0 bases and J 4 bases, with 7 bases left between them. The germline V gene encodes CDR1 KGHSH and CDR2 LQKENI. The CDR3 DNA reads TGTGCCAGCTCACCACCGACAGCTTACAATGAGCAGTTCTTC. As protein: CASSPPTAYNEQFF.

This chain connects TRBV6-1 to TRBJ1-5; no definite D call. The CDR3 covers 14 residues. Looked up from germline, CDR1 is MNHNS and CDR2 is SASEGT. With 0 bases removed from V and 7 bases from J, the gap between germline ends came to 10 bases. The chain's CDR3 is CASSEAGEQQPQHF. As DNA, the CDR3 is TGTGCCAGCAGTGAAGCCGGGGAACAGCAGCCCCAGCATTTT.

This chain joins TRBV11-2 and TRBJ2-7; D is possibly TRBD1 (5 bases). The CDR3 covers 16 residues. V was trimmed by 5 bases and J by 1 base, leaving 18 bases between them. Germline V gene data show CDR1 as SGHAT and CDR2 as FQNNGV. The CDR3 DNA is TGTGCCAGCAGCCCAATAGGGCGACAGACTTCCTACGAGCAGTACTTC. Protein sequence: CASSPIGRQTSYEQYF.

This clone was found once. V is TRBV29-1 and J is TRBJ1-5; TRBD1 is a possible D gene (6 bases). In germline, CDR1 is SQVTM, CDR2 ANQGSEA. The CDR3 spans 14 residues. Trimming stripped 6 bases from V and 7 bases from J, with 19 bases between. CDR3 sequence (DNA): TGCAGCGTGAAAACAGGGACCGGAGGACAGCCCCAGCATTTT. Protein: CSVKTGTGGQPQHF.

This chain uses TRBV4-1 with TRBJ2-1; 10 bases agree with TRBD2. V gave up 3 bases and J gave up 0 bases; unmatched junction bases: 2. CDR3 size: 16 residues. CDR1 and CDR2 from the germline V gene are MGHRA and YSYEKL. The CDR3 here is CASSHVAGGSYNEQFF. The CDR3 nucleotides read TGCGCCAGCAGCCACGTAGCGGGAGGCTCCTACAATGAGCAGTTCTTC.

The rearrangement joins TRBV12-5 to TRBJ1-1; D not resolved. V was shortened by 1 base and J by 5 bases, with 14 bases between the two germline ends. CDR1 LGHNT and CDR2 FRNRAP come from the germline V gene. The CDR3 runs 15 residues. The CDR3 reads CASGLALAGRTEAFF. DNA of the CDR3: TGTGCTAGTGGTTTGGCCTTGGCGGGTAGGACTGAAGCTTTCTTT.

In its sample, this clone was seen once. The chain uses TRBV7-9 and TRBJ1-4; TRBD1 agrees at 9 bases. The CDR3 covers 14 residues. CDR1 SEHNR and CDR2 FQNEAQ come from the germline V gene (reference sequence). The ends lost 7 bases at V and 7 bases at J; junction bases unmatched: 7. CDR3 loop: CASTPGQGGEKLFF. CDR3 sequence (DNA): TGTGCCAGCACCCCGGGACAGGGCGGTGAAAAACTGTTTTTT.

CDR3: CAWSYSTVNTIYF. As DNA, the CDR3 is TGTGCCTGGAGTTATTCCACAGTGAACACCATATATTTT. The V gene is TRBV30, the J gene TRBJ1-3; D ambiguous. Trimming left V 2 bases short and J 7 bases short, with 12 bases between. The germline CDR1 and CDR2 sequences are GTSNPN and SVGIG (reference sequence). This CDR3 region has 13 residues.

The V and J genes are TRBV6-1 and TRBJ2-5; perhaps TRBD1 as D (6 bases). This CDR3 is 15 amino acids long. The V gene lost 4 bases and the J gene lost 5 bases, with 17 bases spanning the gap. Germline values: CDR1 MNHNS, CDR2 SASEGT. The CDR3 region is CASSVRYRDSETQYF. As DNA, the CDR3 is TGTGCCAGCAGTGTCCGGTACAGGGATTCGGAGACCCAGTACTTC.

The V call is TRBV25-1, the J call TRBJ1-1; D might be TRBD1 (5 bases). V was cut by 0 bases and J by 5 bases, with 10 bases left in between. The CDR3 runs to 14 residues. Germline values: CDR1 MGHDK, CDR2 SYGVNS. The CDR3 coding sequence is TGTGCCAGCAGTGAATATGGGAAGGGGACTGAAGCTTTCTTT. It yields the protein CASSEYGKGTEAFF.

For this clone: Other nucleotide sequences in the sample specify the same CDR3. The chain joins TRBV6-5 to TRBJ2-7; 8 bases align to TRBD1. Germline assignment: CDR1 MNHEY and CDR2 SVGAGI. V was clipped by 2 bases and J by 3 bases; unmatched bases: 3. The CDR3 totals 14 residues. CDR3 coding DNA: TGTGCCAGCAGTTACCTCGGACAGGGCTACGAGCAGTACTTC. It specifies CASSYLGQGYEQYF.

The chain uses TRBV5-1 and TRBJ2-1, with D possibly matching TRBD2 (6 bases). Trimming took off 4 bases at V and 4 bases at J, with 12 bases between the two ends. The CDR3 consists of 14 residues. Germline V CDR1 and CDR2: SGHRS, YFSETQ. DNA for the CDR3: TGCGCCAGCAGCGCGACGGGACTTTACAATGAGCAGTTCTTC. Translated: CASSATGLYNEQFF.